This TCR beta chain is drawn from a study of T cells after yellow fever vaccination. Across the study: For low cell numbers, libraries were made with SMART-Seq v4 Ultra Low Input.

Template-switching 5'RACE yielded the TCR cDNA; a universal primer site and UMIs were added in the process. TCRdb redid the calling of the 5' RACE reads with MiXCR, one entry per CDR3 protein. The table includes 150,000 to 200,000 distinct CDR3 sequences, approximately 6.2% detected once. V was cut by 6 bases and J by 1 base, with 10 bases left in between. Germline V gene data show CDR1 as MDHEN and CDR2 as SYDVKM. The CDR3 covers 13 residues. The receptor was isolated from a man aged 18 to 30 who received the YFV17D yellow fever vaccine. This chain connects TRBV28 to TRBJ2-7; TRBD1 is a possible D gene (6 bases). This specimen consisted of CD4+ T cells sorted from PBMCs, obtained on the day of the first yellow fever vaccination. The CDR3 DNA follows: TGTGCCAGCAGCTCGGACAGATCCTACGAGCAGTACGTC. Translation gives CASSSDRSYEQYV.